Following are 10 T cell receptor beta chains from one sample sequenced in a study of blood T cell repertoires in COVID-19. The protocol was immunoSEQ multiplex PCR, while the TCRdb copy is restricted to in-frame clones and leaves out a portion. The sample shows 350,000 or so clones, about nine tenths of them seen only once. Sequencing used PBMCs or T cells enriched from blood (not recorded which). The receptor set was obtained from a woman in her thirties who had been exposed to COVID-19.

The chain uses TRBV7-6 and TRBJ1-4; no reliable D call. Germline V gives CDR1 SGHVS, CDR2 FNYEAQ. The CDR3 is 17 residues long. V lost 2 bases to trimming and J lost 4 bases, with 17 bases between them. The CDR3 reads CASSLSIAGAGNEKLFF. CDR3 DNA: TGTGCCAGCAGCTTAAGTATCGCGGGTGCCGGTAATGAAAAACTGTTTTTT.

The chain couples TRBV10-3 to TRBJ1-1, with D possibly being TRBD1 (6 bases). V was shortened by 0 bases and J by 3 bases, with 11 bases between the two germline ends. Germline CDR1 reads ENHRY; CDR2 reads SYGVKD. The CDR3 runs 15 residues. The CDR3 DNA reads as TGTGCCATCAGTGAGTCGTTGGGGGCGGACACTGAAGCTTTCTTT. Translation: CAISESLGADTEAFF.

The gene calls are TRBV5-4 and TRBJ2-1; 9 positions agree with TRBD2. The CDR3 consists of 17 residues. The ends lost 4 bases at V and 4 bases at J; junction bases unmatched: 12. Germline assignment: CDR1 SGHNT and CDR2 YYREEE (reference sequence). This CDR3 is CASSPGVSGRFYNEQFF. The CDR3 DNA follows: TGTGCCAGCAGCCCTGGGGTCAGCGGGAGGTTTTACAATGAGCAGTTCTTC.

The genes are TRBV28 and TRBJ2-5; 10 positions match TRBD1. J was trimmed by 5 bases and V by 5 bases; bases with no gene match: 11. The CDR3 length is 16 residues. Per germline, CDR1 MDHEN and CDR2 SYDVKM. The CDR3 nucleotides are TGTGCCAGCAGTCCTGGGACAGGGGCGGCGCGGGAGACCCAGTACTTC. It is translated as CASSPGTGAARETQYF. The full variable domain, completed using reference TRBV28 and TRBJ2-5, is DVKVTQSSRYLVKRTGEKVFLECVQDMDHENMFWYRQDPGLGLRLIYFSYDVKMKEKGDIPEGYSVSREKKERFSLILESASTNQTSMYLCASSPGTGAARETQYFGPGTRLLVL.

The rearrangement uses TRBV19 and TRBJ2-7; TRBD1 is a possible D gene (6 bases). Germline CDR1 and CDR2: LNHDA and SQIVND (reference sequence). The CDR3 loop spans 13 amino acids. With 2 bases removed from V and 3 bases from J, the gap between germline ends came to 8 bases. CDR3 in amino acids: CASSISRGYEQYF. The CDR3 DNA is TGTGCCAGTAGTATATCCAGGGGCTACGAGCAGTACTTC.

The genes are TRBV5-4 and TRBJ2-7; 9 bases are shared with TRBD2. Looked up from germline, CDR1 is SGHNT and CDR2 is YYREEE (reference sequence). The V segment lost 1 base and the J segment 1 base; nucleotides outside the gene matches: 3. This CDR3 is built from 15 residues. CDR3 amino acids: CASSLKREASYEQYF. As DNA, the CDR3 is TGTGCCAGCAGCTTGAAGCGGGAGGCTTCCTACGAGCAGTACTTC.

The sample holds one count of this clone. The V and J genes are TRBV28 and TRBJ1-1, with D possibly matching TRBD1 (5 bases). CDR3 size: 14 residues. V was pared by 10 bases and J by 0 bases, with 15 bases between. Germline CDR1 reads MDHEN; CDR2 reads SYDVKM. In DNA, the CDR3 is TGTGCCATCCGGAGAGGGGACTTGAACACTGAAGCTTTCTTT. This sequence encodes CAIRRGDLNTEAFF.

The rearrangement joins TRBV28 to TRBJ2-1, with 7 bases fitting TRBD2. The V gene end was trimmed by 7 bases and the J gene end by 5 bases; junction bases not matched to a gene: 11. Germline CDR1 MDHEN, CDR2 SYDVKM. The CDR3 runs 15 residues. CDR3 nucleotides: TGTGCCAGCATCCACGGGACTATATCGCACAATGAGCAGTTCTTC. This gives the protein CASIHGTISHNEQFF.

The sample holds a few counts of this clone. The germline gene is not matched at one end of the junction; a read error may be the cause. The chain recombines TRBV5-1 with TRBJ2-7, with a tentative D call TRBD1 (7 bases). Germline CDR1 and CDR2: SGHRS and YFSETQ. This CDR3 is 13 amino acids long. The CDR3 protein is CASSFTGEFRGFF. Written as DNA, the CDR3 is TGCGCCAGCAGCTTTACAGGGGAATTCCGGGGGTTCTTC.

This clone was observed a few times. The rearrangement joins TRBV28 to TRBJ1-3; D not certain. Trimming stripped 5 bases from V and 3 bases from J, with 11 bases between. CDR3 size: 14 residues. Germline assignment: CDR1 MDHEN and CDR2 SYDVKM. Written as DNA, the CDR3 is TGTGCCAGCAGTGCGCTAGGTCTTGGAAACACCATATATTTT. This gives the protein CASSALGLGNTIYF. The full variable domain, with the rest looked up from reference TRBV28 and TRBJ1-3, is DVKVTQSSRYLVKRTGEKVFLECVQDMDHENMFWYRQDPGLGLRLIYFSYDVKMKEKGDIPEGYSVSREKKERFSLILESASTNQTSMYLCASSALGLGNTIYFGEGSWLTVV.